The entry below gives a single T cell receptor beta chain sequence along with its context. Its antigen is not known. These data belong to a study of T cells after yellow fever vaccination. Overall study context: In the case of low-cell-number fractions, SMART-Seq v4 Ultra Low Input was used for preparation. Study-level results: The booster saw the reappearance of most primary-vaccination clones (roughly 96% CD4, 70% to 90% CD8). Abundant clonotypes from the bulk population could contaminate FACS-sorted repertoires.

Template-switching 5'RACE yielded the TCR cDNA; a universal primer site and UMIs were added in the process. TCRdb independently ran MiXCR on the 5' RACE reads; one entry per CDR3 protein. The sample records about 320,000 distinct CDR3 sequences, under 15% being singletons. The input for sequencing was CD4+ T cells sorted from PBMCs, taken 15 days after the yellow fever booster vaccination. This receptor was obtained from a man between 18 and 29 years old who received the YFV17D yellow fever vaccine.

CDR3 coding DNA: TGCGCCAGCAGCCAAGGTGGGGGCCGCTCTGGAAACACCATATATTTT. Translating it yields CASSQGGGRSGNTIYF. The genes are TRBV4-1 and TRBJ1-3; TRBD1 might be the D (6 bases). Trimming pared 1 base from V and 0 bases from J, leaving 10 bases between. There are 16 residues in the CDR3. Germline values: CDR1 MGHRA, CDR2 YSYEKL.